The source of this T cell receptor beta chain is a study of cytomegalovirus exposure and HLA in healthy donors. From germline, CDR1 is SEHNR and CDR2 FQNEAQ (reference sequence). J gave up 6 bases and V 5 bases, and 6 bases lay outside the gene matches. The CDR3 is made up of 13 amino acids. The study ran its PCR with 60 Vbeta and 13 Jbeta primers. Assay used: immunoSEQ multiplex PCR; TCRdb lists only in-frame clones, some missing. This sample has roughly 200,000 clones, with 55% to 75% found just once. This clonotype was obtained from a man in his forties in good health and CMV-seropositive. Sequenced sample: PBMCs. The chain combines TRBV7-9 with TRBJ1-2, with 7 bases lining up with TRBD1. CDR3 loop: CASSPTGEDGYTF. In DNA form, the CDR3 reads TGTGCCAGCAGCCCAACAGGGGAGGATGGCTACACCTTC.